These T cell receptor beta chains were read from a single sample in a study of shared clonotypes between healthy human individuals. Only in-frame clones appear in the TCRdb table, and some are missing; sequencing was by immunoSEQ multiplex PCR. The sample holds a few million clones, around 94% seen once. The sample taken for sequencing was naive CD4+ T cells sorted from blood. All receptors come from a young man in good health. Both conserved end residues are part of each CDR3. The D gene is left open where the match is weak. Clone size is given for some rows only: seen once, a few or many times, or a class if the clone is expanded.

V	D	J	size	DNA	CDR3
TRBV20-1	.	TRBJ2-1	.	TGCAGTGCTAGCCTCTACAATGAGCAGTTCTTC	CSASLYNEQFF
TRBV19	TRBD2	TRBJ2-5	.	TGTGCCAGTAGTGGACTAGCGCAAGAGACCCAGTACTTC	CASSGLAQETQYF
TRBV6-1	.	TRBJ1-6	.	TGTGCCAGCAGTGAAGTACAACCACAGAACTCACCCCTCCACTTT	CASSEVQPQNSPLHF
TRBV6-4	TRBD2	TRBJ2-1	.	TGTGCCAGCAGTAAAGATCCTAGCGGGACGCAGTTCTTC	CASSKDPSGTQFF
TRBV6-5	TRBD1	TRBJ2-7	.	TGTGCCAGCAGTTACTTGGGACAGGGGGGGAACTACGAGCAGTACTTC	CASSYLGQGGNYEQYF
TRBV18	TRBD1	TRBJ1-3	.	TGTGCCAGCTCTCCCGGGACAGGTCGAAACACCATATATTTT	CASSPGTGRNTIYF
TRBV7-2	.	TRBJ2-5	.	TGTGCCAGCAGCTCAGGGCCGATGGGAGAGACCCAGTACTTC	CASSSGPMGETQYF
TRBV4-1	.	TRBJ2-7	.	TGCGCCAGCAGCCAAGTTCAACTACCTTCCTACGAGCAGTACTTC	CASSQVQLPSYEQYF
TRBV2	.	TRBJ1-5	.	TGTGCCAGCAGTGAAGAAGCAGGGGATCAGCCCCAGCATTTT	CASSEEAGDQPQHF
TRBV2	TRBD2	TRBJ2-5	.	TGTGCCAGCACTCGCGGGAGAGTGGAGACCCAGTACTTC	CASTRGRVETQYF
TRBV19	TRBD2	TRBJ2-2	.	TGTGCCAGTAGTATCGGTCTAGCGGGAATCACCGGGGAGCTGTTTTTT	CASSIGLAGITGELFF
TRBV7-2	.	TRBJ2-5	.	TGTGCCAGCAGCTTAGAACGGAGAGAGACCCAGTACTTC	CASSLERRETQYF
TRBV6-1	.	TRBJ2-5	.	TGTGCCAGCAGTGGCCCGCCAGGGACCCAGTACTTC	CASSGPPGTQYF
TRBV27	.	TRBJ2-7	.	TGTGCCAGCAGTTCAGCACGTCACGAGCAGTACTTC	CASSSARHEQYF
TRBV11-2	TRBD1	TRBJ2-7	few	TGTGCCAGCAGCTCCGGGGGCAGGGGGCGCTTCTACGAGCAGTACTTC	CASSSGGRGRFYEQYF
TRBV14	TRBD2	TRBJ2-5	.	TGTGCCAGCAGCCTAGTTCGGGACTACCGGGAGACCCAGTACTTC	CASSLVRDYRETQYF
TRBV11-2	TRBD1	TRBJ1-2	.	TGTGCCAGCAGCCTAGGGACAGGGGGCGAATATTTCTTC	CASSLGTGGEYFF
TRBV5-1	TRBD1	TRBJ1-6	few	TGCGCCAGCAGCCTAAATCAGGGGGCGAATAATTCACCCCTCCACTTT	CASSLNQGANNSPLHF
TRBV25-1	TRBD1	TRBJ2-3	.	TGTGCCAGCACGTCAAGGGACAGGACTACAGATACGCAGTATTTT	CASTSRDRTTDTQYF
TRBV10-2	.	TRBJ2-5	once	TGCGCCAGCAGTGAGGGCAGGGCCCAAGAGACCCAGTACTTC	CASSEGRAQETQYF
TRBV4-1	TRBD2	TRBJ2-7	.	TGCGCCAGCAGCCAAGTCCCCCCTCCCGGGACGAGCGGGAGGAGGAACGAGCAGTACTTC	CASSQVPPPGTSGRRNEQYF
TRBV27	TRBD1	TRBJ1-6	once	TGTGCCAGCAGCCCCCAACGTACAGGGGGCGTTAAGATGCTTCATTCACCCCTCCACTTT	CASSPQRTGGVKMLHSPLHF
TRBV7-2	.	TRBJ2-1	.	TGTGCCAGCAGCTGGGGATCTGTAGGGAATGAGCAGTTCTTC	CASSWGSVGNEQFF
TRBV5-6	.	TRBJ2-3	.	TGTGCCAGCAGCTTGTCCCCACATCGGGGCGAGACAGATACGCAGTATTTT	CASSLSPHRGETDTQYF
TRBV9	.	TRBJ2-2	.	TGTGCCAGCAGCGTAGCGGAGTCGAACACCGGGGAGCTGTTTTTT	CASSVAESNTGELFF
TRBV5-1	TRBD2	TRBJ2-2	.	TGCGCCAGCAGCGGACTAGCGGGGGGCTATAACACCGGGGAGCTGTTTTTT	CASSGLAGGYNTGELFF
TRBV7-2	.	TRBJ2-7	.	TGTGCCAGCAGCTTAGTCGGGACCCTTTCCGAGCAGTACTTC	CASSLVGTLSEQYF
TRBV7-8	.	TRBJ2-7	.	TGTGCCAGCAGCTTAGGGGGATCGACCTACGAGCAGTACTTC	CASSLGGSTYEQYF
TRBV30	.	TRBJ1-2	.	TGTGCCTGGAGTCCTCAGGGAGTGGGTGGCTACACCTTC	CAWSPQGVGGYTF
TRBV7-2	.	TRBJ2-3	once	TGTGCCAGCAGTTCAGGTGGGGGAGGATTAGATACGCAGTATTTT	CASSSGGGGLDTQYF
TRBV5-4	.	TRBJ2-1	.	TGTGCCAGCAGCTTAGCGGACCCAATCTACAATGAGCAGTTCTTC	CASSLADPIYNEQFF
TRBV9	TRBD2	TRBJ2-3	.	TGTGCCAGCGGGTCTAGCGGATCCGGGGATACGCAGTATTTT	CASGSSGSGDTQYF
TRBV5-4	.	TRBJ1-4	.	TGTGCCAGCAGCTTGCGGGGGGCTAATGAAAAACTGTTTTTT	CASSLRGANEKLFF
TRBV5-1	TRBD1	TRBJ1-1	.	TGCGCCAGCAGCTTGAGGGGGCGCGACACCACTGAAGCTTTCTTT	CASSLRGRDTTEAFF
TRBV5-5	.	TRBJ2-7	.	TGTGCCAGCAGGATCGGGCCGGGAAATCTCTACGAGCAGTACTTC	CASRIGPGNLYEQYF
TRBV7-9	TRBD1	TRBJ1-5	.	TGTGCCAGCAGCGCCCACGGACAGGATAATCAGCCCCAGCATTTT	CASSAHGQDNQPQHF
TRBV6-1	TRBD2	TRBJ2-7	.	TGTGCCAGCAGTGAAGACGGGACTAGCGGGAGGTATTCCTACGAGCAGTACTTC	CASSEDGTSGRYSYEQYF
TRBV18	.	TRBJ2-3	.	TGTGCCAGCTCCCCAGTAGGAGTCAGCACAGATACGCAGTATTTT	CASSPVGVSTDTQYF
TRBV29-1	.	TRBJ1-5	once	TGCAGCGTTAGGGAAAGCAATCAGCCCCAGCATTTT	CSVRESNQPQHF
TRBV18	.	TRBJ2-7	.	TGTGCCAGCTCACCTACAGCAACCTACGAGCAGTACTTC	CASSPTATYEQYF
TRBV29-1	TRBD1	TRBJ2-5	.	TGCAGCGTTGAAGTAGTGACAGGGGTGACCCAGTACTTC	CSVEVVTGVTQYF
TRBV6-5	TRBD1	TRBJ2-7	once	TGTGCCAGCAGTTACGCCTCCGGGACAGGCGTATACGAGCAGTACTTC	CASSYASGTGVYEQYF
TRBV19	TRBD1	TRBJ2-6	.	TGTGCCAGTACCCAGGACAGGGAAACTGGGGCCAACGTCCTGACTTTC	CASTQDRETGANVLTF
TRBV30	.	TRBJ2-2	.	TGTGCCTGGAGTGTATCCAAGGTCACCGGGGAGCTGTTTTTT	CAWSVSKVTGELFF
TRBV28	TRBD1	TRBJ1-6	.	TGTGCCAGCAACCGGGACAGGGGTTCGAAGCAGAATTCACCCCTCCACTTT	CASNRDRGSKQNSPLHF
TRBV11-2	.	TRBJ1-1	.	TGTGCCAGCAGCCCCCCCCGGACCGCAGGGACCAACACTGAAGCTTTCTTT	CASSPPRTAGTNTEAFF